These 24 T cell receptor beta chains were sequenced from one sample in a study of blood T cell repertoires in COVID-19. TCRdb's copy holds only in-frame clones and misses some; the assay was immunoSEQ multiplex PCR. This table holds more than 200,000 clones, 80% to 90% found once. The sequenced sample consisted of peripheral blood. The receptors come from a man over 45 with acute or convalescent COVID-19.

This chain uses TRBV11-2 with TRBJ1-2; D ambiguous. V gave up 2 bases and J gave up 1 base, with 5 bases separating them. This CDR3 spans 13 amino acids. CDR1 and CDR2 from the germline V gene are SGHAT and FQNNGV. In nucleotides, the CDR3 is TGTGCCAGCAGCTTATTTTATAACTATGGCTACACCTTC. Amino acid sequence: CASSLFYNYGYTF.

The chain is built from TRBV5-1 and TRBJ2-1, with a possible D match to TRBD1 (6 bases). CDR3 length: 16 amino acids. Germline CDR1 SGHRS, CDR2 YFSETQ. Trimming took off 3 bases at V and 2 bases at J, with 15 bases between the two ends. This CDR3 reads CASSSGTRKTYNEQFF. For the CDR3, the DNA is TGCGCCAGCAGCTCCGGGACACGAAAAACCTACAATGAGCAGTTCTTC.

This chain joins TRBV9 and TRBJ1-6; D remains ambiguous. Germline lookup yields CDR1 SGDLS and CDR2 YYNGEE. CDR3 length: 15 amino acids. Trimming cost V 0 bases and J 7 bases, with 11 bases left between them. The CDR3 DNA reads as TGTGCCAGCAGCGTAGCCTCTCACAGAAATTCACCCCTCCACTTT. Encoded protein: CASSVASHRNSPLHF.

The chain links TRBV21-1 to TRBJ1-5; TRBD1, the table's D call, was not compared with the DNA. TRBV21-1 corresponds to a pseudogene. This CDR3 has 17 amino acids. CDR3 amino acids: CASSPRDRGRLGQPQHF. The CDR3 nucleotides read TGTGCCAGCAGCCCCCGGGACAGGGGGCGATTAGGTCAGCCCCAGCATTTT.

The chain combines TRBV5-1 with TRBJ2-3; 9 nucleotides agree with TRBD1. Germline lookup yields CDR1 SGHRS and CDR2 YFSETQ. V lost 4 bases to trimming and J lost 3 bases; unmatched junction nucleotides: 12. This CDR3 contains 17 residues. The DNA of the CDR3 is TGCGCCAGCAGCCCTACCGGGACAGGGCGGTGGACAGATACGCAGTATTTT. Its protein product is CASSPTGTGRWTDTQYF. Supplemented by reference TRBV5-1 and TRBJ2-3, the full variable domain reads KAGVTQTPRYLIKTRGQQVTLSCSPISGHRSVSWYQQTPGQGLQFLFEYFSETQRNKGNFPGRFSGRQFSNSRSEMNVSTLELGDSALYLCASSPTGTGRWTDTQYFGPGTRLTVL.

The genes are TRBV5-1 and TRBJ1-1; TRBD1 matches at 7 bases. The CDR3 loop spans 15 amino acids. Germline loops: CDR1 SGHRS, CDR2 YFSETQ. J was trimmed by 1 base and V by 0 bases; bases with no gene match: 3. The DNA of the CDR3 is TGCGCCAGCAGCTTGGCCGACAGGGAGAACACTGAAGCTTTCTTT. This translates into CASSLADRENTEAFF.

This clone was detected once. The genes are TRBV25-1 and TRBJ2-5; maybe TRBD1 (6 bases). Trimming removed 5 bases from V and 4 bases from J, with 14 bases in between. Germline V CDR1 and CDR2: MGHDK, SYGVNS. The CDR3 loop spans 14 amino acids. The CDR3 DNA sequence: TGTGCCAGCAGTCTCCGGGTGGGGGCAGAGACCCAGTACTTC. Translated, it gives CASSLRVGAETQYF.

The chain combines TRBV7-2 with TRBJ1-3; D unresolved. Germline V gene sequence: CDR1 SGHTA, CDR2 FQGNSA. The length of the CDR3 is 13 residues. Trimming cost V 11 bases and J 0 bases, with 11 bases left between them. In nucleotides, the CDR3 is TGTGCCGGAGGTCCCAGCTCTGGAAACACCATATATTTT. It specifies CAGGPSSGNTIYF.

J is TRBJ1-4 and V is TRBV14, with TRBD1 matching 8 bases. CDR3 length equals 17 residues. After removal of 8 bases from V and 0 bases from J, the junction contained 11 bases not matched to a gene. Germline values: CDR1 SGHDN, CDR2 FVKESK. The CDR3 DNA is TGTGCCAGCCGGGGCGGACAGGGTGACTCAACTAATGAAAAACTGTTTTTT. It specifies CASRGGQGDSTNEKLFF.

V usage is TRBV7-6 and J usage is TRBJ1-6; unclear D gene. The CDR3 has 15 amino acids. V lost 2 bases, J lost 4 bases, and 9 bases lay in between. The germline gives CDR1 SGHVS, CDR2 FNYEAQ. CDR3 sequence (DNA): TGTGCCAGCAGCTTACAAAGAGAGTATAATTCACCCCTCCACTTT. Its protein product is CASSLQREYNSPLHF. Based on the CDR3 plus reference TRBV7-6 and TRBJ1-6, the full variable domain is GAGVSQSPRYKVTKRGQDVALRCDPISGHVSLYWYRQALGQGPEFLTYFNYEAQQDKSGLPNDRFSAERPEGSISTLTIQRTEQRDSAMYRCASSLQREYNSPLHFGNGTRLTVT.

V and J are TRBV7-3 and TRBJ1-6; 9 positions match TRBD1. The ends lost 5 bases at V and 8 bases at J; junction bases unmatched: 4. This CDR3 contains 14 residues. CDR1 SGHTA and CDR2 FQGTGA come from the germline V gene. For the CDR3, the DNA is TGTGCCAGCAGCGGGGGACAGGGTTATTCACCCCTCCACTTT. Its protein product is CASSGGQGYSPLHF.

The chain carries TRBV5-1 and TRBJ2-1, with a possible D match to TRBD1 (5 bases). The germline gives CDR1 SGHRS, CDR2 YFSETQ. Between the trimmed V and J ends, which lost 0 bases and 4 bases, there was a span of 11 bases. The CDR3 sequence is 15 residues long. The CDR3 nucleotides are TGCGCCAGCAGCTTGGTGGCACAGGTGTACAATGAGCAGTTCTTC. It specifies CASSLVAQVYNEQFF.

The chain carries TRBV14 and TRBJ2-3; D perhaps matches TRBD1 (5 bases). Germline CDR1 reads SGHDN; CDR2 reads FVKESK. There are 20 residues in the CDR3. Trimming took 3 bases from V and 3 from J, leaving 28 bases between them. The CDR3, as DNA: TGTGCCAGCAGCCACAAATTGGGGCACACAGAACGACCGATAACAGATACGCAGTATTTT. It encodes CASSHKLGHTERPITDTQYF.

The rearrangement joins TRBV10-1 to TRBJ1-6; no reliable D call. The CDR3 has 12 residues. Trimming took off 3 bases at V and 5 bases at J, with 2 bases between the two ends. CDR1 and CDR2 from the germline V gene are WNHNN and SYGVQD (reference sequence). The CDR3 loop reads CASSDNNSPLHF. Written as DNA, the CDR3 is TGCGCCAGCAGTGACAATAATTCACCCCTCCACTTT.

This clone was recorded once. The chain carries TRBV6-5 and TRBJ1-1, with D possibly TRBD1 on 6 matching bases. Looked up from germline, CDR1 is MNHEY and CDR2 is SVGAGI. The CDR3 totals 15 residues. Between the trimmed V and J ends, which lost 0 bases and 1 base, there was a span of 9 bases. The CDR3 DNA is TGTGCCAGCAGTTACTCACAGGGAAGGAACACTGAAGCTTTCTTT. This sequence encodes CASSYSQGRNTEAFF.

This rearrangement joins TRBV5-4 to TRBJ2-1, with 9 bases aligning to TRBD2. CDR3 size: 17 residues. Losses at the gene ends were 7 bases for V and 0 bases for J; bases not matched to a gene: 11. Per the germline V gene, CDR1 is SGHNT and CDR2 is YYREEE (reference sequence). For the CDR3, the DNA is TGTGCCAGCCTACTTGACGCGGGGGGGAGCTCCTACAATGAGCAGTTCTTC. It encodes CASLLDAGGSSYNEQFF.

The chain joins TRBV7-9 to TRBJ2-3, with a tentative D call TRBD1 (6 bases). The germline CDR1 and CDR2 sequences are SEHNR and FQNEAQ (reference sequence). V dropped 2 bases and J dropped 6 bases, with 15 bases sitting between them. The CDR3 contains 15 residues. CDR3 nucleotides: TGTGCCAGCAGCTTATGGCAGGGGAGCAAGGATACGCAGTATTTT. Protein sequence: CASSLWQGSKDTQYF. Using reference TRBV7-9 and TRBJ2-3 for the parts outside the CDR3, the full variable domain is DTGVSQNPRHKITKRGQNVTFRCDPISEHNRLYWYRQTLGQGPEFLTYFQNEAQLEKSRLLSDRFSAERPKGSFSTLEIQRTEQGDSAMYLCASSLWQGSKDTQYFGPGTRLTVL.

This clone was observed a few times. The rearrangement links TRBV30 to TRBJ2-7; D gene uncertain. This CDR3 has 11 residues. CDR1 and CDR2 (germline): GTSNPN, SVGIG (reference sequence). The V end lost 0 bases, the J end lost 4 bases, and 4 bases lay between the germline ends. The CDR3 sequence: CAWSVQYEQYF. Here the CDR3 DNA reads TGTGCCTGGAGTGTACAATACGAGCAGTACTTC.

The CDR3 region has the DNA TGTGCCAGCAGCGGGACAGGGAGCGAGCAGTACTTC. Protein sequence: CASSGTGSEQYF. V usage is TRBV12-3 or TRBV12-4 and J usage is TRBJ2-7; 9 bases match TRBD1. J lost 6 bases, V lost 6 bases, and 3 bases had no gene match. The CDR3 spans 12 residues.

This chain joins TRBV7-9 and TRBJ1-1; D is ambiguous. CDR1 SEHNR and CDR2 FQNEAQ come from the germline V gene (reference sequence). The CDR3 runs 10 residues. Trimming took 2 bases from V and 11 from J, leaving 6 bases between them. The CDR3 coding sequence is TGTGCCAGCAGCTTACTTACTGCTTTCTTT. It yields the protein CASSLLTAFF.

The chain carries TRBV3-1 (or the pseudogene TRBV3-2) and TRBJ2-2; 7 nucleotides line up with TRBD1. The length of the CDR3 is 13 residues. Germline CDR1 and CDR2: LGHDT and YNNKEL (reference sequence). V lost 2 bases to trimming and J lost 6 bases; unmatched junction nucleotides: 0. CDR3 coding DNA: TGTGCCAGCAGCCAAAGGGGGCCCGGGGAGCTGTTTTTT. Translated, it gives CASSQRGPGELFF.

The chain employs TRBV29-1 and TRBJ2-5; D may be TRBD1 (5 bases). The V gene lost 0 bases and the J gene lost 2 bases, with 7 bases spanning the gap. CDR3 length: 13 amino acids. Germline-derived CDR1 and CDR2 are SQVTM and ANQGSEA. Here the CDR3 DNA reads TGCAGCGTTGAAGAAAACAGGCAAGAGACCCAGTACTTC. Translated, it gives CSVEENRQETQYF.

A single count supports this clone. The rearrangement joins TRBV25-1 to TRBJ1-2; D is unresolved. The CDR3 extends over 14 amino acids. Trimming cost V 1 base and J 1 base, with 7 bases left between them. CDR1 and CDR2 from the germline V gene are MGHDK and SYGVNS. CDR3 loop: CASSEFPFNYGYTF. CDR3 DNA sequence: TGTGCCAGCAGTGAATTCCCCTTTAACTATGGCTACACCTTC.

The chain is built from TRBV6-4 and TRBJ1-1; D remains unclear. Germline V gene sequence: CDR1 MRHNA, CDR2 SNTAGT. Trimming removed 0 bases at V and 1 base at J, with 6 bases between. This CDR3 has 14 residues. The CDR3 nucleotides are TGTGCCAGCAGTGACTCGGCCTGGAACACTGAAGCTTTCTTT. This codes for CASSDSAWNTEAFF.